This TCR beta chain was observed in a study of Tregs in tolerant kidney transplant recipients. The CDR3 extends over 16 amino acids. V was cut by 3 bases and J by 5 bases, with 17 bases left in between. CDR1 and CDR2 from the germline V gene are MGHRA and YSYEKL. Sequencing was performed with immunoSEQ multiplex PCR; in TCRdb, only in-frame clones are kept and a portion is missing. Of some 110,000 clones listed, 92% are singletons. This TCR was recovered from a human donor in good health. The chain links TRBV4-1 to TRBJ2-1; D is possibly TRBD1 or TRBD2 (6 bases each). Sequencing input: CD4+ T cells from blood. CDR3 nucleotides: TGCGCCAGCAGCCAGGGGGGCCGGGAACCACACAATGAGCAGTTCTTC. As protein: CASSQGGREPHNEQFF.